What follows describes a single T cell receptor beta chain. This sample is part of a study of blood T cell repertoires in COVID-19. Background on the study: Donors in the United States, Italy and Spain gave samples during acute or convalescent COVID-19. T cells, B-cell-depleted T cells, or PBMCs provided the cDNA or gDNA that served as material.

V dropped 4 bases and J dropped 1; count of bases not matched to a gene: 7. CDR1 SGHRS and CDR2 YFSETQ come from the germline V gene. The CDR3 extends over 15 amino acids. Study processing details: The authors estimated nucleated cell counts from reference gene primer amplification. Sequencing was performed with immunoSEQ multiplex PCR; in TCRdb, only in-frame clones are kept and a portion is missing. V, J and clone size are those of that table, while D and trimming were read from the DNA. The table lists about 94,000 clones, about four fifths of them singletons. The specimen was peripheral blood. The receptor was isolated from a man aged 55 to 70 with acute or convalescent COVID-19. This chain joins TRBV5-1 and TRBJ1-1; TRBD1 agrees at 7 bases. The CDR3 loop is CASSLFQGGNTEAFF. The CDR3 bases are TGCGCCAGCAGCCTGTTTCAGGGGGGGAACACTGAAGCTTTCTTT.